The next 24 T cell receptor beta chains were all read from a single sample in a study of blood T cell repertoires in COVID-19. Libraries were prepared by immunoSEQ multiplex PCR; TCRdb keeps only in-frame clonotypes and omits some of them. The sample carries about 130,000 clones, more than 75% recorded once. Sequencing was carried out using peripheral blood. The receptors come from a woman in her 70s with COVID-19, enrolled during active disease.

This CDR3 is CATQTGTGGNQPQHF. The CDR3 region has the DNA TGTGCCACCCAAACCGGGACAGGGGGGAATCAGCCCCAGCATTTT. This chain uses TRBV28 with TRBJ1-5, with 11 bases that match TRBD1. Germline lookup yields CDR1 MDHEN and CDR2 SYDVKM. CDR3 size: 15 residues. The V and J ends lost 10 bases and 4 bases, in that order; junction bases with no gene match: 9.

The chain carries TRBV6-2 or TRBV6-3 and TRBJ2-3; 12 positions agree with TRBD2. From germline, CDR1 is MNHEY and CDR2 SVGEGT. V dropped 5 bases and J dropped 4; count of bases not matched to a gene: 4. The CDR3 runs 15 residues. The CDR3 nucleotides read TGTGCCAGCAGTCAGACTAGCGGGGGATCAGATACGCAGTATTTT. This translates into CASSQTSGGSDTQYF.

This chain links TRBV9 with TRBJ2-2; TRBD1 aligns across 7 bases. The V and J ends lost 4 bases and 7 bases, in that order; junction bases with no gene match: 16. The CDR3 contains 17 residues. The germline gives CDR1 SGDLS, CDR2 YYNGEE. The CDR3 is CASSPQGGQNVGGELFF. The DNA for the CDR3 is TGTGCCAGCAGCCCCCAAGGGGGACAGAACGTGGGCGGGGAGCTGTTTTTT.

A few counts support this clone. This chain links TRBV7-2 with TRBJ2-5, with TRBD1 as a possible D gene (5 bases). Trimming removed 1 base from V and 4 bases from J, with 13 bases in between. The V gene's germline CDR1 is SGHTA and CDR2 FQGNSA. This CDR3 spans 15 amino acids. For the CDR3, the DNA is TGTGCCAGCAGCTTAGGGGCCAGGGTGGGAGAGACCCAGTACTTC. Its protein product is CASSLGARVGETQYF.

This chain uses TRBV7-8 with TRBJ2-7; D perhaps matches TRBD2 (5 bases). The germline CDR1 and CDR2 sequences are SGHVS and FQNEAQ. CDR3 length: 12 amino acids. V was pared by 7 bases and J by 7 bases, with 14 bases between. Written as DNA, the CDR3 is TGTGCCAGCACCACTTATCGGGGAGAGCAGTACTTC. Protein sequence: CASTTYRGEQYF. Together with reference TRBV7-8 and TRBJ2-7, the CDR3 gives the full variable domain: GAGVSQSPRYKVAKRGQDVALRCDPISGHVSLFWYQQALGQGPEFLTYFQNEAQLDKSGLPSDRFFAERPEGSVSTLKIQRTQQEDSAVYLCASTTYRGEQYFGPGTRLTVT.

This sequence joins TRBV15 and TRBJ1-5, with unresolved D. Germline CDR1 and CDR2: LNHNV and YYDKDF (reference sequence). The V end lost 1 base, the J end lost 6 bases, and 10 bases lay between the germline ends. CDR3 length: 14 amino acids. The CDR3 here is CATSRGAQAQPQHF. The CDR3 DNA is TGTGCCACCAGCAGAGGGGCTCAGGCTCAGCCCCAGCATTTT.

The J gene is TRBJ1-2, the V gene TRBV24-1; 11 bases match TRBD1. This CDR3 is 15 amino acids long. V lost 4 bases, J lost 6 bases, and 6 bases stayed unmatched. Germline lookup yields CDR1 KGHDR and CDR2 SFDVKD. The CDR3: CATSESGTGGNGYTF. CDR3 nucleotides: TGTGCCACCAGTGAGTCCGGGACAGGGGGTAATGGCTACACCTTC.

V usage is TRBV6-1 and J usage is TRBJ1-1; TRBD1 matches at 8 bases. The J segment lost 6 bases and the V segment lost 1 base, leaving 7 bases of the junction unmatched. CDR1 and CDR2 (germline): MNHNS, SASEGT. This CDR3 has 15 amino acids. The CDR3 spells CASSEVDRGNPEAFF. DNA of the CDR3: TGTGCCAGCAGTGAAGTTGACAGGGGTAACCCTGAAGCTTTCTTT.

The chain combines TRBV5-1 with TRBJ2-5, with D possibly TRBD1 on 6 matching bases. Trimming cost V 0 bases and J 2 bases, with 11 bases left between them. This CDR3 contains 15 residues. Germline V gene sequence: CDR1 SGHRS, CDR2 YFSETQ. The CDR3 sequence is CASSLGGQTQETQYF. The CDR3 bases are TGCGCCAGCAGCTTGGGGGGGCAGACTCAAGAGACCCAGTACTTC.

The V and J genes are TRBV7-9 and TRBJ2-1; 9 bases are a match to TRBD1. V lost 5 bases, J lost 1 base, and 6 bases stayed unmatched. Per germline, CDR1 SEHNR and CDR2 FQNEAQ (reference sequence). The CDR3 loop spans 16 amino acids. Here the CDR3 reads CASSGRTGASYNEQFF. As DNA, the CDR3 is TGTGCCAGCAGCGGACGGACAGGGGCATCCTACAATGAGCAGTTCTTC.

This clone showed up many times. The chain joins TRBV6-5 to TRBJ2-7; TRBD1 agrees at 10 bases. The CDR3 totals 15 residues. Germline lookup yields CDR1 MNHEY and CDR2 SVGAGI. The trim removed 8 bases at V and 2 bases at J, leaving 9 bases unmatched. The CDR3 nucleotides read TGTGCCAGCGGACAGGGGGGGTCTAGGGCCTACGAGCAGTACTTC. It is translated as CASGQGGSRAYEQYF.

The rearrangement uses TRBV29-1 and TRBJ1-1; tentatively, D is TRBD1 (5 bases). Trimming removed 7 bases at V and 4 bases at J, with 13 bases between. Looked up from germline, CDR1 is SQVTM and CDR2 is ANQGSEA. CDR3 size: 12 residues. Here the CDR3 DNA reads TGCAGCGCAGACCCGGGGGTCACTGAAGCTTTCTTT. Amino acid sequence: CSADPGVTEAFF.

The V gene is TRBV30, the J gene TRBJ2-3, with D possibly matching TRBD2 (5 bases). This CDR3 region has 14 residues. V lost 4 bases, J lost 1 base, and 12 bases lay in between. Per the germline V gene, CDR1 is GTSNPN and CDR2 is SVGIG (reference sequence). CDR3 nucleotide sequence: TGTGCCTGGAAGTTGGCGGGTGGCACAGATACGCAGTATTTT. It translates to CAWKLAGGTDTQYF.

V usage is TRBV9 and J usage is TRBJ2-5, with 8 bases lining up with TRBD1. CDR1 and CDR2 (germline): SGDLS, YYNGEE. CDR3 length equals 13 residues. After removal of 3 bases from V and 5 bases from J, the junction contained 3 bases not matched to a gene. The CDR3: CASSGRQGETQYF. CDR3 DNA sequence: TGTGCCAGCAGCGGACGACAGGGGGAGACCCAGTACTTC.

The J gene is TRBJ1-6, the V gene TRBV5-1; no reliable D call. The CDR3 length is 15 residues. CDR1 is SGHRS, CDR2 YFSETQ, per germline. With 0 bases removed from V and 2 bases from J, the gap between germline ends came to 6 bases. The CDR3 protein is CASSLAGTYNSPLHF. CDR3 bases: TGCGCCAGCAGCTTGGCCGGGACCTATAATTCACCCCTCCACTTT.

This rearrangement joins TRBV29-1 to TRBJ1-1; D not certain. Germline CDR1 reads SQVTM; CDR2 reads ANQGSEA. The CDR3 sequence is 13 residues long. The V end was cut by 7 bases, the J end by 1 base, with 13 bases between. CDR3 sequence (DNA): TGCAGCGCTCACCAGGCCGCGAACACTGAAGCTTTCTTT. Amino acids: CSAHQAANTEAFF.

V usage is TRBV6-5 and J usage is TRBJ2-7; a weak D match, TRBD2 (5 bases). CDR3 length: 15 residues. Trimming stripped 2 bases from V and 2 bases from J, with 13 bases between. Germline V gene data show CDR1 as MNHEY and CDR2 as SVGAGI. The CDR3 sequence is CASSYERLATYEQYF. CDR3 DNA sequence: TGTGCCAGCAGTTACGAGCGGCTAGCTACCTACGAGCAGTACTTC.

This sequence joins TRBV5-6 and TRBJ2-5, with TRBD1 matching over 7 bases. CDR1 and CDR2 (germline): SGHDT, YYEEEE. This CDR3 has 15 residues. With 4 bases clipped from V and 7 bases from J, the junction kept 13 bases outside the gene matches. CDR3 sequence: CASSPPARGQVTQYF. The CDR3 DNA reads as TGTGCCAGCAGCCCGCCGGCGAGGGGGCAGGTGACCCAGTACTTC.

CDR3 DNA sequence: TGCGCCAGCAGCTTGGACGGTAGCTCCTACAATGAGCAGTTCTTC. The encoded protein is CASSLDGSSYNEQFF. This chain uses TRBV5-1 with TRBJ2-1; no reliable D call. This CDR3 is built from 15 residues. Germline V gene lookup returns CDR1 SGHRS and CDR2 YFSETQ. Trimming cost V 0 bases and J 0 bases, with 7 bases left between them.

This clone has a single count. The chain is built from TRBV7-2 and TRBJ1-6; possibly TRBD1 for D (5 bases). The germline V gene encodes CDR1 SGHTA and CDR2 FQGNSA. CDR3 size: 15 residues. Trimming pared 3 bases from V and 7 bases from J, leaving 13 bases between. The CDR3: CASSFDSAVNSPLHF. Here the CDR3 DNA reads TGTGCCAGCAGCTTTGACAGTGCGGTAAATTCACCCCTCCACTTT.

The V gene is TRBV10-3, the J gene TRBJ2-7; TRBD1 matches 8 bases. The germline V gene encodes CDR1 ENHRY and CDR2 SYGVKD. The trim removed 4 bases at V and 2 bases at J, leaving 4 bases unmatched. The CDR3 runs 14 residues. The DNA for the CDR3 is TGTGCCATCAGTGGGGGGACAGGAGCCTACGAGCAGTACTTC. This codes for CAISGGTGAYEQYF.

This clone was picked up a small number of times. The chain is built from TRBV15 and TRBJ1-2; D gene uncertain. Deletions cut 5 bases from V and 5 bases from J, with 12 bases between. CDR1 LNHNV and CDR2 YYDKDF come from the germline V gene (reference sequence). This CDR3 has 13 amino acids. The CDR3 nucleotides are TGTGCCACCAGCCTTCGCTCGGGGTATGGCTACACCTTC. This translates into CATSLRSGYGYTF.

A single count supports this clone. This chain uses TRBV10-3 with TRBJ1-3; no clear D gene. CDR3 length: 14 residues. Trimming stripped 7 bases from V and 0 bases from J, with 10 bases between. CDR1 ENHRY and CDR2 SYGVKD come from the germline V gene. The CDR3 here is CAITAGVSGNTIYF. CDR3 DNA sequence: TGTGCCATCACCGCAGGCGTCTCTGGAAACACCATATATTTT.

The chain combines TRBV25-1 with TRBJ1-2, with a possible D match to TRBD1 (5 bases). This CDR3 contains 13 residues. The V gene's germline CDR1 is MGHDK and CDR2 SYGVNS. Trimming pared 3 bases from V and 4 bases from J, leaving 9 bases between. The CDR3 DNA sequence: TGTGCCAGCAGTGATGGGGGGGTCTATGGCTACACCTTC. It translates to CASSDGGVYGYTF.